The 18 T cell receptor delta chains listed next were all sequenced from one sample in a study of γδ T cells in repeated Plasmodium falciparum infection. Bulk repertoires came from Vgamma9/Vdelta2+ or Vdelta2-negative gammadelta T cells flow-sorted from PBMC. TCRdb redid the clone calls on the multiplex PCR reads with CATT. Of under 65,000 delta-chain clones in the sample, roughly 1.8% are singletons; the top ten hold 15%. Sequencing was carried out using gamma-delta T cells from blood. The receptor source for this set is a pool of human donors (malaria-infected and uninfected, not separated).

Only a few counts were recorded for this clone. The protein given by TCRdb reflects a much larger clone and differs at residue 3 from this DNA's translation, likely from a read error; the protein shown is the DNA's translation. V and J are TRDV3 and TRDJ1; TRDD2 matches at 8 bases. Germline CDR1 is TVYSNPD and CDR2 is GDNSRS (reference sequence). There are 17 residues in the CDR3. V lost 5 bases to trimming and J lost 0 bases; unmatched junction nucleotides: 17. The CDR3 here is CALKLPTHRLYTDKLIF. Here the CDR3 DNA reads TGTGCCCTTAAACTTCCTACTCATAGATTGTACACCGATAAACTCATCTTT.

About this clone itself: For this DNA, TCRdb reports the protein of a much larger clone, which diverges at residue 18, most likely from a read error; the protein presented here is translated directly from the DNA. This rearrangement joins TRDV2 to TRDJ1; 11 bases are a match to TRDD3. The CDR3 consists of 21 residues. Germline V lookup: CDR1 GEAIGNYY, CDR2 EKD. DNA of the CDR3: TGTGCCTGTGACACCGCGGAGAAGGTGGGGGATACGCGTCTGTACACCGATCAACTCATCTTT. Translating it yields CACDTAEKVGDTRLYTDQLIF.

By share of the sample, this clone is medium-sized (0.01 to 0.1%). Additional DNA sequences in this sample encode the identical CDR3. The J gene is TRDJ1, the V gene TRDV2; D gene unclear. CDR3 length: 21 amino acids. From germline, CDR1 is GEAIGNYY and CDR2 EKD. Trimming stripped 3 bases from V and 6 bases from J, with 37 bases between. The CDR3 sequence is CACDPITPEGSSPGPLNKLIF. The CDR3 region has the DNA TGTGCCTGTGACCCAATAACGCCTGAGGGTTCGAGCCCGGGGCCTCTTAATAAACTCATCTTT.

Only a few counts were recorded for this clone. TCRdb attributes to this sequence the protein of a much larger clone, which differs from the DNA translation at residue 11; a read error is likely, and the protein displayed is translated from the DNA. The J gene is TRDJ1, the V gene TRDV2, with 12 nucleotides matching TRDD3. The CDR3 totals 20 residues. The germline CDR1 and CDR2 sequences are GEAIGNYY and EKD. Trimming at V came to 3 bases and at J to 0 bases, leaving 16 bases not matched to a gene. The CDR3: CACDRLLGDTRRVYTDKLIF. CDR3 nucleotide sequence: TGTGCCTGTGACCGACTACTGGGGGATACAAGGAGAGTGTACACCGATAAACTCATCTTT.

Many counts were recorded for this clone. V gene TRDV1 combines with J gene TRDJ1; 11 bases agree with TRDD3. The germline CDR1 and CDR2 sequences are TSWWSYY and QGS. The CDR3 is 17 amino acids. V shed 9 bases and J 4 bases; nucleotides not matched to a gene: 16. The CDR3 region is CALPPWVLGDTDDKLIF. CDR3 sequence (DNA): TGTGCTCTCCCCCCGTGGGTGCTGGGGGATACCGACGATAAACTCATCTTT.

This clone was seen only a few times. The TCRdb protein comes from a much larger clone and disagrees with this DNA's translation at residue 9, likely due to a read error; the protein given here is derived from the DNA. V and J are TRDV1 and TRDJ1; 8 bases agree with TRDD2. TCRdb is silent on the J gene; assignment here came from matching the DNA to germline. Germline V CDR1 and CDR2: TSWWSYY, QGS. The V segment lost 7 bases and the J segment 0 bases; nucleotides outside the gene matches: 19. This CDR3 has 19 amino acids. The CDR3 loop is CALVIDFLPRLTNTDKLIF. The CDR3 DNA sequence: TGTGCTCTTGTGATAGACTTCCTACCCCGACTTACTAACACCGATAAACTCATCTTT.

In this sample, this clone turned up many times. This sequence is one base from a far larger clone and is likely a read error. This specimen includes other DNA sequences encoding the same CDR3. The chain combines TRDV1 with TRDJ1; D is unclear. The CDR3 has 17 residues. CDR1 and CDR2 (germline): TSWWSYY, QGS. The CDR3 loop reads CALGEAHPPLNTDKLIF. CDR3 DNA: TGTGCTCTTGGGGAAGCTCATCCCCCTCTTAATACCGATAAGCTCATCTTT.

A remark on this clone: The protein held in TCRdb is that of a much larger clone and does not match this DNA's translation at residue 19, likely because of a read error; the protein shown is translated from the DNA. The V segment is TRDV2, and no J call was made; the table gives TRDD3 as D, unverified against the DNA. Germline CDR1 and CDR2: GEAIGNYY and EKD. The CDR3 covers 21 residues. The CDR3 DNA reads as TGTGCCTGTGACACTCCACTAGGTCTGGTTCTGGGGGATACCGACACCGATAAACCCATCTTT. This encodes CACDTPLGLVLGDTDTDKPIF.

A few counts support this clone. A far larger clone differs by one base, so this is likely a read error. Other nucleotide sequences from this sample produce the same CDR3. The rearrangement uses TRDV2 and TRDJ3, with TRDD3 identical over 11 bases. The J gene, absent from TCRdb, was called here by matching the DNA to germline. Trimming took 0 bases from V and 5 from J; bases not matched to a gene: 20. This CDR3 spans 23 amino acids. The V gene's germline CDR1 is GEAIGNYY and CDR2 EKD. Here the CDR3 DNA reads TGTGCCTGTGACACCGGGGACTGGGGGATATCGCGGACCAGTTCCCGGGACACCCGACAGATGTTTTTC. Its translation: CACDTGDWGISRTSSRDTRQMFF.

This clone has just a few counts. TCRdb's protein, taken from a much larger clone, differs from this DNA's translation at residue 13, likely owing to a read error; the protein displayed comes from the DNA. This chain uses TRDV1 with TRDJ2; TRDD3 agrees at 8 bases. Assignment of the J gene here rests on matching the DNA to germline, because TCRdb gives none. The CDR3 runs to 21 residues. The junction had 22 bases not matched to a gene; V was cut back by 7 bases and J by 0 bases. Germline V gene lookup returns CDR1 TSWWSYY and CDR2 QGS. The CDR3 is CALVSSLRVTGGSALTAQLFF. The CDR3 nucleotides are TGTGCTCTTGTAAGCTCCCTCCGAGTTACTGGGGGGTCAGCTTTGACAGCACAACTCTTCTTT.

The table lists this clone with many counts. This sequence is one base from a far larger clone and is likely a read error. The same CDR3 arises from other DNA sequences in this sample as well. This sequence joins TRDV1 and TRDJ1; 7 nucleotides agree with TRDD2. The CDR3 consists of 22 residues. CDR1 and CDR2 (germline): TSWWSYY, QGS. J lost 1 base, V lost 2 bases, and 25 bases had no gene match. The CDR3 DNA follows: TGTGCTCTTGGGGAATCCTCTTCCTATCGATCGCTTATGGGTCCCCCCACCGATAAACTCATCTTT. Encoded protein: CALGESSSYRSLMGPPTDKLIF.

The table lists this clone with a few counts. Since a far larger clone is one base different, this is likely a read error. Other DNA sequences from this sample encode an identical CDR3 as well. The rearrangement uses TRDV1 and TRDJ2; the match to TRDD3 covers 8 bases. The CDR3 has 21 residues. The V and J ends lost 7 bases and 0 bases, in that order; junction bases with no gene match: 22. Germline V gives CDR1 TSWWSYY, CDR2 QGS. CDR3 protein: CALVSSLRVTGGLALTAQLFF. The DNA for the CDR3 is TGTGCTCTTGTAAGTTCCCTCCGAGTTACTGGGGGGTTAGCTTTGACAGCACAACTCTTCTTT.

Note on this clone: TCRdb lists the protein of a much larger clone for this DNA, which differs at residue 6, so this is likely a read error; the protein given here is translated from the DNA itself. V is TRDV1 and J is TRDJ1, with TRDD3 as a possible D gene (7 bases). TCRdb carries no J gene annotation; the J gene was assigned here by matching the DNA with germline. Per germline, CDR1 TSWWSYY and CDR2 QGS. Trimming stripped 2 bases from V and 7 bases from J, with 29 bases between. CDR3 length: 19 residues. The CDR3 loop is CALGEGVLRAWGLEVKLIF. CDR3 sequence (DNA): TGTGCTCTTGGGGAAGGAGTCCTACGGGCCTGGGGGCTTGAAGTTAAACTCATCTTT.

Regarding this clone: For this DNA, TCRdb reports the protein of a much larger clone, which diverges at residue 9, most likely from a read error; the protein presented here is translated directly from the DNA. This rearrangement joins TRDV1 to TRDJ1; 9 nucleotides line up with TRDD3. Germline CDR1 reads TSWWSYY; CDR2 reads QGS. J gave up 0 bases and V 4 bases, and 18 bases lay outside the gene matches. The length of the CDR3 is 20 residues. The CDR3 sequence is CALGGRGSLWGIHYTDKLIF. Here the CDR3 DNA reads TGTGCTCTTGGGGGGAGGGGTTCTCTCTGGGGGATTCATTACACCGATAAACTCATCTTT.

Ten or more counts support this clone. This may be a read error: a much more frequent sequence differs by one nucleotide. This sequence joins TRDV1 and TRDJ1, with a tentative D call TRDD2 (6 bases). Germline V gene data show CDR1 as TSWWSYY and CDR2 as QGS. This CDR3 comprises 20 residues. V lost 2 bases and J 7 bases, leaving 32 bases between the germline ends. The CDR3 loop reads CALGEKFMSYPHSFGAKLIF. The CDR3 coding sequence is TGTGCTCTTGGGGAAAAATTCATGTCCTACCCCCACTCGTTTGGGGCTAAACTCATCTTT.

This clone came up a few times. This sequence is one base from a far larger clone and is likely a read error. The same CDR3 arises from other DNA sequences in this sample as well. V gene TRDV1 combines with J gene TRDJ1, with 8 bases aligning to TRDD3. The germline CDR1 and CDR2 sequences are TSWWSYY and QGS. The length of the CDR3 is 21 residues. The CDR3 here is CALGSRLKGQLLGAYTDKLIF. The CDR3 DNA is TGTGCACTTGGGTCACGGTTAAAGGGACAACTACTGGGGGCGTACACCGATAAACTCATCTTT.

About this clone itself: A far larger clone is one base from this, pointing to a likely read error. Other nucleotide sequences in the sample specify the same CDR3. The rearrangement uses TRDV3 and TRDJ1; TRDD3 agrees at 12 bases. Germline lookup yields CDR1 TVYSNPD and CDR2 GDNSRS (reference sequence). The J segment lost 10 bases and the V segment lost 4 bases, leaving 22 bases of the junction unmatched. This CDR3 has 17 residues. CDR3 residues: CAYHPPLLWGIRRGLIF. The CDR3 DNA is TGTGCCTACCACCCCCCTCTACTCTGGGGGATACGCCGGGGACTCATCTTT. Filled out from reference TRDV3 and TRDJ1, the complete variable domain reads CDKVTQSSPDQTVASGSEVVLLCTYDTVYSNPDLFWYRIRPDYSFQFVFYGDNSRSEGADFTQGRFSVKHILTQKAFHLVISPVRTEDSATYYCAYHPPLLWGIRRGLIFGKGTRVTVEP.

As for this clone: The mismatch at residue 20 between this DNA's translation and the TCRdb protein of a much larger clone likely reflects a read error; the protein shown is translated from the DNA. This chain links TRDV1 with TRDJ1, with TRDD3 identical over 13 bases. Germline V lookup: CDR1 TSWWSYY, CDR2 QGS. CDR3 length: 24 amino acids. DNA of the CDR3: TGTGCTCTTGGGGAACGACCTACCTCGCTAACTGGGGGATACGCTGCCGGGTACACCGGTAAACTCATTTTT. Protein sequence: CALGERPTSLTGGYAAGYTGKLIF.